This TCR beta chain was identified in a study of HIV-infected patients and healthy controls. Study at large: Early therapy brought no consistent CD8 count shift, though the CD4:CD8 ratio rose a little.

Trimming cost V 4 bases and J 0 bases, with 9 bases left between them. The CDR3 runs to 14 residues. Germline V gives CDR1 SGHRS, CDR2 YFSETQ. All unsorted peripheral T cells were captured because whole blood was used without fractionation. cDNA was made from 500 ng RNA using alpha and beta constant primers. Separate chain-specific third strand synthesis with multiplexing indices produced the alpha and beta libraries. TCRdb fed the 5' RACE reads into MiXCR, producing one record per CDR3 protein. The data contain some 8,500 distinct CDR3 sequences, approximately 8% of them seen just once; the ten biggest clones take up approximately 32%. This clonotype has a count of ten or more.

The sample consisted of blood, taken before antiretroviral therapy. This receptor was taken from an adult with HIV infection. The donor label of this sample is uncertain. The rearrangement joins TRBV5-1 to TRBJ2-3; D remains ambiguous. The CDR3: CASSHDGSTDTQYF. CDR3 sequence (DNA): TGCGCCAGCAGCCATGACGGAAGCACAGATACGCAGTATTTT. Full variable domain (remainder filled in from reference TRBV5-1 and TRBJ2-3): KAGVTQTPRYLIKTRGQQVTLSCSPISGHRSVSWYQQTPGQGLQFLFEYFSETQRNKGNFPGRFSGRQFSNSRSEMNVSTLELGDSALYLCASSHDGSTDTQYFGPGTRLTVL.